This T cell receptor beta chain is drawn from a study of T cell responses to AZD1222 COVID-19 vaccine. In the study overall: Pooling covered second doses at about 4 or about 12 weeks. Study outcomes and limitations: Spike was spanned by vaccine-associated CD4 TCRs, which were dominant at 160-218 and 743-854. Regions left unmutated in variants are reportedly the target of nearly half of spike-specific TCRs.

On this clone itself: Its cognate antigen is unknown. This sample also contains other DNA sequences that code for the same CDR3.

Data came from immunoSEQ multiplex PCR; TCRdb stores just in-frame clones and leaves some out. The sample has roughly 150,000 clones, about 90% seen once. Trimming removed 2 bases at V and 0 bases at J, with 5 bases between. CDR1 is MNHEY, CDR2 SMNVEV, per germline (reference sequence). The CDR3 totals 13 residues. The material was peripheral blood, obtained on day 0 of AZD1222 vaccination. V gene TRBV27 combines with J gene TRBJ2-7, with D possibly matching TRBD2 (5 bases). This clonotype originated in an adult in good health. This CDR3 is CASSLTSSYEQYF. As DNA, the CDR3 is TGTGCCAGCAGTTTAACTAGCTCCTACGAGCAGTACTTC.